This TCR beta chain was recorded in a study of OX40 agonist ivuxolimab in advanced cancers. Study information: Every 2 weeks, ivuxolimab was infused into the patients intravenously at between 0.01 and 10 mg/kg.

Sequencing used immunoSEQ multiplex PCR; TCRdb keeps in-frame clones, though not all of them. The table has 100,000 or so clones, 80% to 90% seen once. Trimming stripped 8 bases from V and 2 bases from J, with 13 bases between. CDR3 length: 13 amino acids. Per germline, CDR1 ENHRY and CDR2 SYGVKD. The V call is TRBV10-3, the J call TRBJ2-7, with D tentatively TRBD1 or TRBD2 (5 bases each). The sequence derives from an adult with an advanced solid tumor such as melanoma, head and neck, liver or kidney cancer. The specimen was CD4+ or CD8+ T cells sorted from blood, collected in a trial of the OX40 agonist ivuxolimab. This CDR3 reads CAIAGTPAYEQYF. CDR3 sequence (DNA): TGTGCCATCGCCGGGACGCCGGCCTACGAGCAGTACTTC.